Following are 9 T cell receptor beta chains from one sample sequenced in a study of technical replicates of blood from a handful of donors. Sequencing used immunoSEQ multiplex PCR; TCRdb keeps in-frame clones, though not all of them. The sample contains almost 70,000 clones, 92% of which appear only once. The sequencing sample was made of T cells isolated from PBMCs. These receptor sequences come from a human donor in good health.

This rearrangement joins TRBV28 to TRBJ2-4, with TRBD2 identical over 16 bases. Germline V gives CDR1 MDHEN, CDR2 SYDVKM. J was trimmed by 1 base and V by 5 bases; bases with no gene match: 20. The CDR3 consists of 23 residues. CDR3 amino acids: CASSGILEGTSGREVVAKNIQYF. The DNA of the CDR3 is TGTGCCAGCAGTGGTATATTGGAAGGGACTAGCGGGAGGGAGGTCGTGGCCAAAAACATTCAGTACTTC.

V is TRBV11-3 and J is TRBJ2-6, with D possibly matching TRBD1 (6 bases). Germline values: CDR1 SGHNT, CDR2 YENEEA. With 3 bases removed from V and 0 bases from J, the gap between germline ends came to 18 bases. The CDR3 totals 19 residues. CDR3 loop: CASSFLGQPSGSGANVLTF. Here the CDR3 DNA reads TGTGCCAGCAGCTTCCTTGGACAGCCTTCTGGCTCTGGGGCCAACGTCCTGACTTTC.

The chain has TRBV28 and TRBJ2-7; 8 bases line up with TRBD2. This CDR3 is 14 amino acids long. Per the germline V gene, CDR1 is MDHEN and CDR2 is SYDVKM. J gave up 4 bases and V 3 bases, and 5 bases lay outside the gene matches. Written as DNA, the CDR3 is TGTGCCAGCAGTTTCTCCGGGAGGGGGTACGAGCAGTACTTC. It is translated as CASSFSGRGYEQYF.

The rearrangement links TRBV5-4 to TRBJ2-2; maybe TRBD2 (6 bases). Looked up from germline, CDR1 is SGHNT and CDR2 is YYREEE (reference sequence). V lost 0 bases, J lost 5 bases, and 11 bases lay in between. CDR3 length equals 15 residues. Here the CDR3 DNA reads TGTGCCAGCAGCTTGGCGGGAGTTGATACCGGGGAGCTGTTTTTT. Its translation is CASSLAGVDTGELFF.

The chain uses TRBV10-1 and TRBJ2-3; 9 nucleotides align to TRBD2. CDR3 size: 17 residues. The germline V gene has CDR1 WNHNN and CDR2 SYGVQD (reference sequence). J lost 1 base, V lost 1 base, and 6 bases had no gene match. In nucleotides, the CDR3 is TGCGCCAGCAGTGAGTACCCCGAGCGGGAGGGCACAGATACGCAGTATTTT. Protein sequence: CASSEYPEREGTDTQYF.

The chain joins TRBV5-1 to TRBJ2-3; 9 bases map to TRBD2. This CDR3 has 18 amino acids. Trimming took 0 bases from V and 5 from J; bases not matched to a gene: 13. Germline V gives CDR1 SGHRS, CDR2 YFSETQ. The chain's CDR3 is CASSLAPRGRAPEDTQYF. The DNA for the CDR3 is TGCGCCAGCAGCTTGGCACCTCGCGGGAGGGCCCCTGAAGATACGCAGTATTTT.

The rearrangement joins TRBV5-4 to TRBJ2-7, with a weak D call TRBD2 (8 bases). The germline V and J ends were trimmed by 6 bases and 4 bases, with 17 bases remaining between them. The CDR3 sequence is 14 residues long. Per the germline V gene, CDR1 is SGHNT and CDR2 is YYREEE (reference sequence). The CDR3 loop reads CASKGAGGVYEQYF. CDR3 coding DNA: TGTGCCAGCAAGGGGGCGGGAGGTGTATACGAGCAGTACTTC.

This sequence joins TRBV6-5 and TRBJ2-1; D unresolved. The CDR3 is 12 amino acids. Trimming shortened V by 2 bases and J by 5 bases, and 4 bases separated the two germline ends. The V gene's germline CDR1 is MNHEY and CDR2 SVGAGI. CDR3 region: CASSYLNNEQFF. The CDR3 DNA follows: TGTGCCAGCAGTTACCTAAACAATGAGCAGTTCTTC.

The chain joins TRBV5-1 to TRBJ2-2; D possibly corresponds to TRBD1 (6 bases). This CDR3 has 15 amino acids. The germline V gene has CDR1 SGHRS and CDR2 YFSETQ. The ends were cut back, 4 bases at V and 1 base at J, with 11 bases in the middle. The CDR3 region is CASSPIQGNTGELFF. The CDR3 nucleotides read TGCGCCAGCAGCCCAATACAGGGGAACACCGGGGAGCTGTTTTTT.